This passage covers 30 T cell receptor beta chains from one sample sequenced in a study of cytomegalovirus exposure and HLA in healthy donors. With 60 Vbeta and 13 Jbeta primers, the PCR was carried out. Profiling relied on immunoSEQ multiplex PCR, and the TCRdb table lists in-frame clones only, not all of them. Of roughly 160,000 clones detected, roughly nine tenths appear once; the ten largest clones hold 0.85%. Input material: PBMCs. The receptors derive from a woman aged 25 to 39 in good health and CMV-seronegative.

About this clone: The CDR3 carries no conserved terminal phenylalanine or tryptophan, so it likely arises from a read error. The J gene is TRBJ1-5, the V gene TRBV11-2, with D perhaps matching TRBD1 (6 bases). The CDR3 sequence is 17 residues long. CDR1 and CDR2 from the germline V gene are SGHAT and FQNNGV. V was trimmed by 4 bases and J by 0 bases, leaving 16 bases between them. CDR3 in amino acids: CASSSRRTEDSNQPQHV. CDR3 nucleotides: TGTGCCAGCAGCTCCAGAAGGACAGAAGATAGCAATCAGCCCCAGCATGTT.

CDR3: CASSVSVGSGSADTQYF. CDR3 nucleotides: TGCGCCAGCAGTGTATCCGTTGGTAGCGGGAGCGCAGATACGCAGTATTTT. V usage is TRBV10-2 and J usage is TRBJ2-3, with 9 bases fitting TRBD2. Trimming at V came to 4 bases and at J to 4 bases, leaving 12 bases not matched to a gene. This CDR3 region has 17 residues. Germline loops: CDR1 WSHSY, CDR2 SAAADI.

The chain is built from TRBV7-3 and TRBJ2-1; TRBD2 agrees at 9 bases. Germline CDR1 and CDR2: SGHTA and FQGTGA. CDR3 length: 14 residues. After removal of 5 bases from V and 3 bases from J, the junction contained 2 bases not matched to a gene. CDR3 residues: CASSPSGNYNEQFF. The CDR3, as DNA: TGTGCCAGCAGCCCTAGCGGGAACTACAATGAGCAGTTCTTC.

The chain carries TRBV29-1 and TRBJ2-2; D is undetermined. V gave up 4 bases and J gave up 3 bases, with 9 bases separating them. The CDR3 is 13 residues long. CDR1 is SQVTM, CDR2 ANQGSEA, per germline. CDR3: CSVVPRYTGELFF. As DNA, the CDR3 is TGCAGCGTTGTCCCCCGGTACACCGGGGAGCTGTTTTTT.

The chain couples TRBV5-5 to TRBJ1-5; no clear D. The CDR3 contains 14 residues. Germline loops: CDR1 SGHKS, CDR2 YYEKEE (reference sequence). Trimming shortened V by 3 bases and J by 7 bases, and 14 bases separated the two germline ends. CDR3 nucleotides: TGTGCCAGCAGCTCCTTCCCGGGAAACCAGCCCCAGCATTTT. Amino acids: CASSSFPGNQPQHF. Looking up the rest from reference TRBV5-5 and TRBJ1-5 gives the full variable domain: DAGVTQSPTHLIKTRGQQVTLRCSPISGHKSVSWYQQVLGQGPQFIFQYYEKEERGRGNFPDRFSARQFPNYSSELNVNALLLGDSALYLCASSSFPGNQPQHFGDGTRLSIL.

V usage is TRBV2 and J usage is TRBJ1-1, with TRBD1 as a possible D gene (5 bases). Germline CDR1 is SNHLY and CDR2 is FYNNEI. The CDR3 has 14 residues. Trimming shortened V by 5 bases and J by 4 bases, and 14 bases separated the two germline ends. CDR3 loop: CASSLDRLTTEAFF. CDR3 nucleotide sequence: TGTGCCAGCAGTCTCGACAGATTGACCACTGAAGCTTTCTTT.

The chain couples TRBV7-2 to TRBJ2-3; D ambiguous. Trimming took 4 bases from V and 6 from J, leaving 11 bases between them. The CDR3 has 13 residues. Germline lookup yields CDR1 SGHTA and CDR2 FQGNSA. The CDR3 spells CASSSTRLDTQYF. The CDR3 bases are TGTGCCAGCAGCTCAACTCGATTGGATACGCAGTATTTT.

V and J are TRBV19 and TRBJ2-7, with a tentative D call TRBD1 (5 bases). Germline V gene lookup returns CDR1 LNHDA and CDR2 SQIVND (reference sequence). V lost 3 bases, J lost 5 bases, and 11 bases lay in between. This CDR3 is built from 13 residues. Here the CDR3 reads CASSIRVGHEQYF. CDR3 DNA: TGTGCCAGTAGTATCAGGGTAGGCCACGAGCAGTACTTC.

The rearrangement joins TRBV28 to TRBJ2-7, with TRBD1 matching 12 bases. Germline assignment: CDR1 MDHEN and CDR2 SYDVKM. V trimming: 6 bases; J trimming: 2 bases; junction bases outside the gene matches: 2. This CDR3 comprises 14 residues. In DNA, the CDR3 is TGTGCCAGCAGGGGACAGGGGGCGACCTACGAGCAGTACTTC. Translation gives CASRGQGATYEQYF.

The gene calls are TRBV19 and TRBJ2-6, with D possibly TRBD1 on 5 matching bases. Trimming took 7 bases from V and 0 from J, leaving 10 bases between them. There are 15 residues in the CDR3. In germline, CDR1 is LNHDA, CDR2 SQIVND (reference sequence). The CDR3 bases are TGTGCCAGTAATGGGGCCGCCTCTGGGGCCAACGTCCTGACTTTC. This encodes CASNGAASGANVLTF.

This chain joins TRBV28 and TRBJ2-3; 8 nucleotides align to TRBD2. The germline gives CDR1 MDHEN, CDR2 SYDVKM. The CDR3 extends over 14 amino acids. V was pared by 6 bases and J by 3 bases, with 5 bases of the junction left unmatched. CDR3 amino acids: CASSPTSATDTQYF. As DNA, the CDR3 is TGTGCCAGCAGCCCGACTAGCGCTACAGATACGCAGTATTTT.

This chain joins TRBV6-6 and TRBJ2-2, with TRBD2 as a possible D gene (5 bases). With 7 bases removed from V and 5 bases from J, the gap between germline ends came to 8 bases. The CDR3 runs to 12 residues. Germline V gives CDR1 MNHNY, CDR2 SVGAGI (reference sequence). The CDR3 coding sequence is TGTGCCAGCACCCGCGGGACCGGGGAGCTGTTTTTT. It translates to CASTRGTGELFF.

The CDR3 nucleotides are TGTGCCAGCCGTCCCGGGACAGGGGGTTCCGGGGAGCTGTTTTTT. It is translated as CASRPGTGGSGELFF. The V and J genes are TRBV19 and TRBJ2-2; 11 bases agree with TRBD1. The CDR3 totals 15 residues. From germline, CDR1 is LNHDA and CDR2 SQIVND (reference sequence). The J segment lost 6 bases and the V segment lost 9 bases, leaving 9 bases of the junction unmatched.

The chain combines TRBV30 with TRBJ1-1; D gene uncertain. Germline V gene lookup returns CDR1 GTSNPN and CDR2 SVGIG (reference sequence). The CDR3 is 13 residues long. The V end was cut by 7 bases, the J end by 7 bases, with 19 bases between. The CDR3 spells CAFSVRARGEAFF. The CDR3 coding sequence is TGTGCCTTCTCCGTGAGGGCCCGAGGTGAAGCTTTCTTT.

This chain joins TRBV11-2 and TRBJ1-2, with 8 nucleotides matching TRBD1. CDR3 length: 16 amino acids. The germline V gene encodes CDR1 SGHAT and CDR2 FQNNGV. Losses at the gene ends were 3 bases for V and 3 bases for J; bases not matched to a gene: 9. Here the CDR3 reads CASSFDRGASDYGYTF. In DNA, the CDR3 is TGTGCCAGCAGCTTCGACAGGGGCGCTAGCGACTATGGCTACACCTTC.

The chain couples TRBV27 to TRBJ2-7; D unresolved. Germline-derived CDR1 and CDR2 are MNHEY and SMNVEV (reference sequence). The length of the CDR3 is 13 residues. V was shortened by 5 bases and J by 4 bases, with 12 bases between the two germline ends. This CDR3 reads CASSPDHYYEQYF. For the CDR3, the DNA is TGTGCCAGCAGTCCCGACCACTATTACGAGCAGTACTTC.

This chain links TRBV11-2 with TRBJ1-5; D might be TRBD1 (5 bases). V lost 2 bases to trimming and J lost 7 bases, with 12 bases between them. Germline CDR1 reads SGHAT; CDR2 reads FQNNGV. The CDR3 extends over 14 amino acids. This CDR3 reads CASSLYGGSQPQHF. CDR3 sequence (DNA): TGTGCCAGCAGCTTATACGGGGGATCCCAGCCCCAGCATTTT. Supplemented by reference TRBV11-2 and TRBJ1-5, the full variable domain reads EAGVAQSPRYKIIEKRQSVAFWCNPISGHATLYWYQQILGQGPKLLIQFQNNGVVDDSQLPKDRFSAERLKGVDSTLKIQPAKLEDSAVYLCASSLYGGSQPQHFGDGTRLSIL.

This chain joins TRBV7-8 and TRBJ2-7, with a weak D call TRBD1 (5 bases). V shed 0 bases and J shed 3 bases, with 9 bases lying between them. The CDR3 length is 14 residues. Germline V gives CDR1 SGHVS, CDR2 FQNEAQ. CDR3 sequence reads: CASSLAGAFYEQYF. DNA of the CDR3: TGTGCCAGCAGCTTAGCAGGGGCCTTCTACGAGCAGTACTTC.

V is TRBV19 and J is TRBJ1-1; D may be TRBD1 (5 bases). V was shortened by 7 bases and J by 0 bases, with 6 bases between the two germline ends. Per germline, CDR1 LNHDA and CDR2 SQIVND (reference sequence). The CDR3 has 12 residues. The CDR3 sequence: CASNRMNTEAFF. The CDR3 DNA reads as TGTGCCAGTAACAGGATGAACACTGAAGCTTTCTTT.

This clone showed up just once. The chain recombines TRBV9 with TRBJ2-6, with TRBD2 matching 9 bases. The germline V gene has CDR1 SGDLS and CDR2 YYNGEE. Trimming at V came to 0 bases and at J to 4 bases, leaving 2 bases not matched to a gene. This CDR3 is 16 amino acids long. CDR3 nucleotide sequence: TGTGCCAGCAGCGTAGGAGCGGGGGGAGGGGCCAACGTCCTGACTTTC. Translation: CASSVGAGGGANVLTF.

The chain combines TRBV6-5 with TRBJ1-2; tentative D call: TRBD1 (5 bases). Germline V gene data show CDR1 as MNHEY and CDR2 as SVGAGI. V was pared by 2 bases and J by 6 bases, with 16 bases between. This CDR3 has 15 amino acids. The CDR3 region has the DNA TGTGCCAGCAGTTACACCCCCTCGGGGACTAATGGCTACACCTTC. Translated: CASSYTPSGTNGYTF.

The rearrangement uses TRBV29-1 and TRBJ2-3; TRBD2 agrees at 8 bases. The V and J ends lost 8 bases and 3 bases, in that order; junction bases with no gene match: 7. The CDR3 loop spans 13 amino acids. Germline V gene lookup returns CDR1 SQVTM and CDR2 ANQGSEA. The CDR3 protein is CSTLGGATDTQYF. The CDR3 bases are TGCAGCACCCTCGGGGGGGCAACAGATACGCAGTATTTT.

The chain carries TRBV11-2 and TRBJ1-1, with a tentative D call TRBD1 (5 bases). This CDR3 region has 13 residues. Looked up from germline, CDR1 is SGHAT and CDR2 is FQNNGV. The V end was cut by 1 base, the J end by 11 bases, with 14 bases between. The CDR3 is CASSLGQSDGAFF. The CDR3 nucleotides are TGTGCCAGCAGCTTAGGACAGTCGGACGGGGCTTTCTTT.

This rearrangement joins TRBV18 to TRBJ1-4, with 9 bases identical to TRBD1. In germline, CDR1 is KGHSH, CDR2 LQKENI. Trimming cost V 6 bases and J 2 bases; bases outside gene matches: 4. CDR3 size: 15 residues. In nucleotides, the CDR3 is TGTGCCAGCTCGGGCGGACAGGGGACTAATGAAAAACTGTTTTTT. Translating it yields CASSGGQGTNEKLFF.

This chain connects TRBV5-1 to TRBJ2-7; 11 positions agree with TRBD2. V lost 0 bases and J lost 5; bases outside the gene matches: 7. Per the germline V gene, CDR1 is SGHRS and CDR2 is YFSETQ. The CDR3 runs 16 residues. CDR3: CASSLAMTSGTHEQYF. CDR3 sequence (DNA): TGCGCCAGCAGCTTGGCCATGACTAGCGGGACCCACGAGCAGTACTTC.

Regarding this clone: The sample carries other DNA sequences with the same CDR3. This chain joins TRBV6-5 and TRBJ2-2; TRBD2 is a possible D gene (6 bases). Trimming took off 4 bases at V and 8 bases at J, with 8 bases between the two ends. The CDR3 extends over 12 amino acids. Germline values: CDR1 MNHEY, CDR2 SVGAGI. The CDR3 DNA follows: TGTGCCAGCAGTTCCGGGACTGGGGAGCTGTTTTTT. It codes for CASSSGTGELFF.

V and J are TRBV2 and TRBJ2-1; D perhaps matches TRBD2 (6 bases). Germline lookup yields CDR1 SNHLY and CDR2 FYNNEI. V was trimmed by 4 bases and J by 7 bases, leaving 20 bases between them. The CDR3 runs 16 residues. The CDR3 reads CASSALGLSAWNEQFF. For the CDR3, the DNA is TGTGCCAGCAGTGCCCTAGGACTATCGGCGTGGAATGAGCAGTTCTTC.

The V call is TRBV11-2, the J call TRBJ2-3, with a weak D call TRBD2 (7 bases). CDR1 and CDR2 (germline): SGHAT, FQNNGV. The V end was cut by 8 bases, the J end by 2 bases, with 20 bases between. The CDR3 length is 16 residues. The CDR3, as DNA: TGTGCCAGCCGTCGATTTAGGGCGGGGGCCACAGATACGCAGTATTTT. It specifies CASRRFRAGATDTQYF.

This clone is a singleton in its sample. The chain has TRBV9 and TRBJ1-2; TRBD1 matches 8 bases. The ends lost 3 bases at V and 3 bases at J; junction bases unmatched: 4. The CDR3 loop spans 14 amino acids. CDR1 SGDLS and CDR2 YYNGEE come from the germline V gene. DNA for the CDR3: TGTGCCAGCAGCGCACAGGGGGTCGACTATGGCTACACCTTC. The encoded protein is CASSAQGVDYGYTF.

This clone was seen once. The chain recombines TRBV5-1 with TRBJ2-7; 7 positions match TRBD2. J was trimmed by 12 bases and V by 0 bases; bases with no gene match: 18. CDR1 and CDR2 from the germline V gene are SGHRS and YFSETQ. The length of the CDR3 is 16 residues. CDR3 in amino acids: CASSLVPDRGEGGWYF. Written as DNA, the CDR3 is TGCGCCAGCAGCTTGGTCCCGGATCGTGGGGAGGGCGGTTGGTACTTC.